This is a list of T cell receptor beta chains from one sample in a study of blood T cell repertoires in COVID-19. The method was immunoSEQ multiplex PCR; TCRdb's version includes in-frame clones alone and lacks a portion of them. The sample holds some 240,000 clones, about 90% seen once. What was sequenced was peripheral blood. The receptors come from a woman aged 55-69 years with COVID-19, enrolled during active disease. The CDR3 runs from the conserved cysteine through the conserved F or W. D genes are given only for firm matches. Clone sizes are given selectively: once, few, many, or a class where the clone is expanded.

>TRBV7-9|-|TRBD1|TRBJ1-1
CATGQVNTEAFF
TGTGCCACCGGACAGGTGAACACTGAAGCTTTCTTT
>TRBV25-1|-|TRBD1|TRBJ1-2
CASSAFTGGGYTF
TGTGCCAGCAGTGCCTTCACAGGGGGTGGCTACACCTTC
>TRBV6-5|-|-|TRBJ2-1
CASSFVPGLDFF
TGTGCCAGCAGTTTCGTTCCGGGACTGGACTTCTTC
>TRBV4-1|-|-|TRBJ1-5
CASSPSSGTGSQPQHF
TGCGCCAGCAGCCCCTCAAGCGGGACTGGGAGTCAGCCCCAGCATTTT
>TRBV7-2|-|-|TRBJ2-5
CASSLVTAQETQYF
TGTGCCAGCAGCTTAGTAACAGCCCAAGAGACCCAGTACTTC
>TRBV5-4|-|TRBD1|TRBJ2-3
CASIDKQGVTDTQYF
TGTGCCAGCATCGATAAACAGGGGGTCACAGATACGCAGTATTTT
>TRBV28|few|TRBD1|TRBJ1-2
CASSPSGQPGEGYTF
TGTGCCAGCAGTCCTTCGGGACAGCCCGGGGAAGGCTACACCTTC
>TRBV11-2|-|-|TRBJ1-2
CASSPGVVEGYGYTF
TGTGCCAGCAGCCCGGGGGTAGTGGAGGGCTATGGCTACACCTTC
>TRBV12-3/TRBV12-4|-|-|TRBJ1-2
CASSTSQGAEYF
TGTGCCAGCAGCACCTCACAGGGTGCCGAGTACTTC
>TRBV4-3|many|-|TRBJ1-1
CASSQGKGQGLSNTEAFF
TGCGCCAGCAGCCAGGGCAAGGGACAAGGCCTGAGCAATACTGAAGCTTTCTTT
>TRBV19|-|-|TRBJ2-3
CASSIGRSGQGVDTQYF
TGTGCCAGTAGTATAGGACGGAGTGGGCAGGGCGTAGATACGCAGTATTTT
>TRBV9|-|TRBD2|TRBJ2-5
CASSQSGGAAKETQYF
TGTGCCAGCAGCCAAAGCGGGGGGGCGGCCAAAGAGACCCAGTACTTC
>TRBV4-3|once|-|TRBJ1-1
CASSQRGQNTEAFF
TGCGCCAGCAGCCAAAGGGGACAGAACACTGAAGCTTTCTTT
>TRBV29-1|-|-|TRBJ2-3
CSARRGASTDTQYF
TGCAGCGCTCGGCGCGGTGCTAGCACAGATACGCAGTATTTT
>TRBV6-6|few|TRBD1|TRBJ1-1
CASSFTRGQGWPEAFF
TGTGCCAGCAGTTTCACCCGGGGACAGGGATGGCCCGAAGCTTTCTTT
>TRBV7-2|-|-|TRBJ1-4
CASSFGGTNEKLFF
TGTGCCAGCAGCTTCGGGGGAACTAATGAAAAACTGTTTTTT
>TRBV4-3|-|-|TRBJ1-5
CASSQDPPLPQHF
TGCGCCAGCAGCCAAGATCCCCCTTTGCCCCAGCATTTT
>TRBV7-2|-|-|TRBJ1-1
CASSLHTNTEAFF
TGTGCCAGCAGCTTACACACGAACACTGAAGCTTTCTTT
>TRBV7-9|-|TRBD1|TRBJ1-6
CASSLTGTGDSSPLHF
TGTGCCAGCAGCCTAACCGGGACAGGGGACAGTTCACCCCTCCACTTT
>TRBV5-4|-|-|TRBJ1-4
CASSVRGNEKLFF
TGTGCCAGCAGCGTCCGGGGGAATGAAAAACTGTTTTTT
>TRBV10-3|-|-|TRBJ1-3
CAIREQGNTIYF
TGTGCCATCAGGGAACAGGGAAACACCATATATTTT
>TRBV11-2|-|TRBD1|TRBJ2-2
CASSWGDRVITGELFF
TGTGCCAGCAGCTGGGGGGACAGGGTGATTACCGGGGAGCTGTTTTTT
>TRBV15|-|-|TRBJ2-2
CATSRDEAGELFF
TGTGCCACCAGCAGAGACGAGGCCGGGGAGCTGTTTTTT
>TRBV30|-|-|TRBJ1-4
CAWSTGQNEKLFF
TGTGCCTGGAGTACCGGACAGAATGAAAAACTGTTTTTT
>TRBV5-6|-|-|TRBJ2-5
CASSKGLSFLQETQYF
TGTGCCAGCAGCAAGGGACTCTCTTTCCTCCAAGAGACCCAGTACTTC
>TRBV4-2|-|-|TRBJ2-7
CASSQPSQTGGGGEQYF
TGTGCCAGCAGCCAGCCCTCTCAGACGGGGGGAGGGGGCGAGCAGTACTTC
>TRBV6-6|once|TRBD1|TRBJ1-4
CASSEGATNEKLFF
TGTGCCAGCAGCGAGGGGGCGACTAATGAAAAACTGTTTTTT
>TRBV4-2|-|TRBD2|TRBJ2-4
CASSQSERGLAKNIQYF
TGTGCCAGCAGCCAATCCGAGCGGGGCCTAGCCAAAAACATTCAGTACTTC
>TRBV29-1|few|-|TRBJ1-3
CSVETVRNTIYF
TGCAGCGTTGAAACAGTCCGAAACACCATATATTTT
>TRBV12-5|-|TRBD1|TRBJ1-2
CASGLIPIPGQHYGYTF
TGTGCTAGTGGTTTGATACCGATACCGGGACAGCACTATGGCTACACCTTC
>TRBV18|-|-|TRBJ1-3
CASGGEASGNTIYF
TGTGCCAGCGGTGGGGAGGCCTCTGGAAACACCATATATTTT
>TRBV7-2|-|TRBD1|TRBJ1-2
CASILDRVANYGYTF
TGTGCCAGCATCTTGGACAGGGTGGCTAACTATGGCTACACCTTC
>TRBV7-2|-|TRBD1|TRBJ1-5
CASSLGGTGTNQPQHF
TGTGCCAGCAGCTTAGGCGGGACAGGGACTAATCAGCCCCAGCATTTT
>TRBV30|-|-|TRBJ1-2
CAWSRQGRPGGYTF
TGTGCCTGGAGTAGGCAGGGGCGTCCGGGTGGCTACACCTTC
>TRBV5-1|once|-|TRBJ2-1
CASTPDFSSYNEQFF
TGCGCCAGCACCCCGGACTTTAGCTCCTACAATGAGCAGTTCTTC
>TRBV19|-|-|TRBJ2-1
CASSEGGFRFF
TGTGCCAGTAGTGAGGGAGGCTTTCGGTTCTTC
>TRBV29-1|-|TRBD1|TRBJ1-2
CSVTTGGGYGYTF
TGCAGCGTAACGACAGGGGGCGGCTATGGCTACACCTTC
>TRBV5-6|-|-|TRBJ2-5
CASSLAGSRGAPGETQYF
TGTGCCAGCAGCTTGGCCGGCAGCCGGGGGGCCCCAGGAGAGACCCAGTACTTC
>TRBV7-2|-|-|TRBJ1-5
CASSLAPGRGSQPQHF
TGTGCCAGCAGCTTAGCGCCTGGGAGGGGAAGTCAGCCCCAGCATTTT
>TRBV7-8|-|TRBD2|TRBJ2-3
CASSLGEVLAGGRDTQYF
TGTGCCAGCAGCTTAGGAGAAGTTCTAGCGGGGGGGCGAGATACGCAGTATTTT
>TRBV7-7|-|TRBD1|TRBJ2-7
CASSYGQDQEQYF
TGTGCTAGCAGCTATGGACAGGATCAAGAGCAGTACTTC